The next 4 T cell receptor beta chains were all read from a single sample in a study of radiotherapy plus CTLA-4 blockade in lung cancer. Profiled with immunoSEQ multiplex PCR; TCRdb holds only in-frame clones, not every one. This sample has about 77,000 clones; less than 85% occur once, and the top ten carry more than 8%. The sequencing here drew on peripheral blood, taken from a patient treated with radiotherapy plus ipilimumab. The receptors stem from a human donor with non-small cell lung cancer whose response to radiotherapy plus ipilimumab could not be evaluated.

The gene calls are TRBV5-1 and TRBJ2-7; D perhaps matches TRBD2 (5 bases). The germline V gene has CDR1 SGHRS and CDR2 YFSETQ. CDR3 length: 15 amino acids. Trimming pared 0 bases from V and 3 bases from J, leaving 13 bases between. DNA of the CDR3: TGCGCCAGCAGCTTGGGTTCGGGATGGGTCTACGAGCAGTACTTC. It is translated as CASSLGSGWVYEQYF.

This sequence joins TRBV7-3 and TRBJ2-3; D is possibly TRBD2 (5 bases). V was clipped by 3 bases and J by 4 bases, with 8 bases between them. The CDR3 loop spans 13 amino acids. In germline, CDR1 is SGHTA, CDR2 FQGTGA. CDR3 DNA sequence: TGTGCCAGCAGCTTGGGCGGGTCAGATACGCAGTATTTT. Translated, it gives CASSLGGSDTQYF.

The J gene is TRBJ2-6, the V gene TRBV7-3; a possible D gene is TRBD1 (5 bases). The V gene lost 1 base and the J gene lost 4 bases, with 11 bases spanning the gap. Germline V gene data show CDR1 as SGHTA and CDR2 as FQGTGA. This CDR3 has 16 amino acids. The CDR3 reads CASSLRLGEGANVLTF. The CDR3 DNA sequence: TGTGCCAGCAGCTTAAGATTAGGGGAAGGGGCCAACGTCCTGACTTTC.

The chain carries TRBV10-1 and TRBJ2-1, with 8 bases matching TRBD1. CDR1 is WNHNN, CDR2 SYGVQD, per germline (reference sequence). CDR3 size: 15 residues. After removal of 0 bases from V and 9 bases from J, the junction contained 7 bases not matched to a gene. This CDR3 is CASSESIAGGGEQFF. In DNA form, the CDR3 reads TGCGCCAGCAGTGAGTCGATCGCAGGGGGCGGTGAGCAGTTCTTC.